This T cell receptor (beta chain) was recovered during a study of T cell responses to AZD1222 COVID-19 vaccine. Sequencing was performed with immunoSEQ multiplex PCR; in TCRdb, only in-frame clones are kept and a portion is missing. The sample has 79,000 or so clones; roughly 80% are singletons. Whole-study findings and limits: With two AZD1222 doses given, Spike-specific TCR breadth and depth both rose. Donors, mostly white British, included more females; clonal diversity was possibly underestimated. Vaccine-associated CD4 TCRs ranged over spike, dominating at 160-218 and 743-854.

Regarding this clone: What it binds is unknown.

The ends were cut back, 5 bases at V and 1 base at J, with 10 bases in the middle. The CDR3 has 14 amino acids. Germline V lookup: CDR1 SGHVS, CDR2 FQNEAQ. The chain has TRBV7-8 and TRBJ2-3; D gene unclear. This specimen consisted of peripheral blood, obtained 28 days after the second dose of the MenACWY control vaccine. This clonotype originated in an adult who received the MenACWY meningococcal vaccine as a control. The chain's CDR3 is CASSEGPRTDTQYF. The CDR3 nucleotides read TGTGCCAGCAGCGAAGGGCCCCGCACAGATACGCAGTATTTT.